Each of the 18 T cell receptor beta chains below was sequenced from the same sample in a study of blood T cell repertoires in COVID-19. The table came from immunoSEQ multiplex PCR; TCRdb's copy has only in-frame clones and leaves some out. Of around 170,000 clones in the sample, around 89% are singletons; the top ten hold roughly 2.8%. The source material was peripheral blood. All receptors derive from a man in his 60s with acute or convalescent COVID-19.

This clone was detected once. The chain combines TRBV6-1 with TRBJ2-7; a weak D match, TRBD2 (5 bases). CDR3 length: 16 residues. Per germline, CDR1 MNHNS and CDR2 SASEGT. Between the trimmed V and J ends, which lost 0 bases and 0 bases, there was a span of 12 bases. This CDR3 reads CASSEARRLSSYEQYF. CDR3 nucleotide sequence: TGTGCCAGCAGTGAAGCAAGGAGGCTCTCCTCCTACGAGCAGTACTTC.

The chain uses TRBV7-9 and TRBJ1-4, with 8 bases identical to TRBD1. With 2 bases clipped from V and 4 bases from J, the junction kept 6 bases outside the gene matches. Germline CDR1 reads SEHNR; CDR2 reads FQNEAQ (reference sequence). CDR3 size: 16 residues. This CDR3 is CASSLLGQVINEKLFF. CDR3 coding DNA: TGTGCCAGCAGCTTACTGGGACAGGTCATTAATGAAAAACTGTTTTTT.

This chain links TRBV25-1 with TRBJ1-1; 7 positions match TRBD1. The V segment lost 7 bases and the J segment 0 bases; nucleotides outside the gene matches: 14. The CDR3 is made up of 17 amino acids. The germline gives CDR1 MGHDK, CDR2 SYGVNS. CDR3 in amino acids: CASIPGGWGQMNTEAFF. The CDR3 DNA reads TGTGCCAGCATCCCCGGGGGTTGGGGACAGATGAACACTGAAGCTTTCTTT. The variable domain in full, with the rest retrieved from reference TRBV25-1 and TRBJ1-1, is EADIYQTPRYLVIGTGKKITLECSQTMGHDKMYWYQQDPGMELHLIHYSYGVNSTEKGDLSSESTVSRIRTEHFPLTLESARPSHTSQYLCASIPGGWGQMNTEAFFGQGTRLTVV.

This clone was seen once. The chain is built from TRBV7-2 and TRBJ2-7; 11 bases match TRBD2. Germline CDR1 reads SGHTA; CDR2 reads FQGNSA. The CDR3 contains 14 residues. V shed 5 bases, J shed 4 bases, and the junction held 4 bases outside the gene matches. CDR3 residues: CASSRSGGDYEQYF. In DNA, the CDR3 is TGTGCCAGCAGCCGTAGCGGGGGGGATTACGAGCAGTACTTC.

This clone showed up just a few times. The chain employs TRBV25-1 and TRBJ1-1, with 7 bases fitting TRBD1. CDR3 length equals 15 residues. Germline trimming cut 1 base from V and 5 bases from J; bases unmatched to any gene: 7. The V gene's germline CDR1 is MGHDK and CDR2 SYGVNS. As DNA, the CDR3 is TGTGCCAGCAGTGAATTCAAGGGGGCTCAAACTGAAGCTTTCTTT. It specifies CASSEFKGAQTEAFF. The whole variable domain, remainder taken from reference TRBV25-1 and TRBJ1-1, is EADIYQTPRYLVIGTGKKITLECSQTMGHDKMYWYQQDPGMELHLIHYSYGVNSTEKGDLSSESTVSRIRTEHFPLTLESARPSHTSQYLCASSEFKGAQTEAFFGQGTRLTVV.

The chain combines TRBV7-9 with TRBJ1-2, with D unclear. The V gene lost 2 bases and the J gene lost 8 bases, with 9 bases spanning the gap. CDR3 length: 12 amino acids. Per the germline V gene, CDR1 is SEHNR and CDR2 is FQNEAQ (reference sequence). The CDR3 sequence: CASSLNSGGYTF. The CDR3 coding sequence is TGTGCCAGCAGCTTAAACAGCGGCGGCTACACCTTC.

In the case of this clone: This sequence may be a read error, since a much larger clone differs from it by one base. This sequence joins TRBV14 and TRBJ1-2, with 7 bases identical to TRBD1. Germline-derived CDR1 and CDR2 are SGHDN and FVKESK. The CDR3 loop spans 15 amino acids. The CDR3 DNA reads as TGTACCAGCAGCCTTCGGGACAGATGGTTGTATGGCTACACCTTC. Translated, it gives CTSSLRDRWLYGYTF.

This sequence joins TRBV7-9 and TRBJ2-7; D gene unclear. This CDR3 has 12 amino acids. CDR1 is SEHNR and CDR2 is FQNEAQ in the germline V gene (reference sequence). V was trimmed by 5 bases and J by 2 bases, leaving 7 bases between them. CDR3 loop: CASSVPTYEQYF. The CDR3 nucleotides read TGTGCCAGCAGCGTTCCAACCTACGAGCAGTACTTC.

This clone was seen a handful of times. The CDR3 spells CASSHRNFRTGTGDTGELFF. The DNA of the CDR3 is TGTGCCAGCTCCCATAGAAATTTCAGGACAGGGACGGGCGACACCGGGGAGCTGTTTTTT. The chain carries TRBV18 and TRBJ2-2; 8 bases line up with TRBD1. Germline V CDR1 and CDR2: KGHSH, LQKENI. The CDR3 has 20 amino acids. J was trimmed by 3 bases and V by 6 bases; bases with no gene match: 21.

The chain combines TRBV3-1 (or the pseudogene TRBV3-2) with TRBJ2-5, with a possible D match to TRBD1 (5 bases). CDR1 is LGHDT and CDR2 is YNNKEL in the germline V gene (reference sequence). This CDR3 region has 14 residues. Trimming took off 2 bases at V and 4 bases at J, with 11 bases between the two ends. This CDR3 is CASSQQGLGETQYF. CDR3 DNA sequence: TGTGCCAGCAGCCAACAGGGCTTAGGAGAGACCCAGTACTTC.

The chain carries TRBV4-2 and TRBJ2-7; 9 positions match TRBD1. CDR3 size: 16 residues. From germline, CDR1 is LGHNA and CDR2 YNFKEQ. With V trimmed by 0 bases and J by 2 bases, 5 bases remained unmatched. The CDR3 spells CASSQETGQGTYEQYF. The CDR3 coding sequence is TGTGCCAGCAGCCAAGAGACGGGACAGGGAACCTACGAGCAGTACTTC.

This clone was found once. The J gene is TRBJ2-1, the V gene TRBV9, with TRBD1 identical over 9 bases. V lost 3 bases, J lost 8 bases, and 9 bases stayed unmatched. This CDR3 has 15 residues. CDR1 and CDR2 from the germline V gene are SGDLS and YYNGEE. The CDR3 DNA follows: TGTGCCAGCAGCGCTCTCGGGGACAGGGTCCATGAGCAGTTCTTC. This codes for CASSALGDRVHEQFF.

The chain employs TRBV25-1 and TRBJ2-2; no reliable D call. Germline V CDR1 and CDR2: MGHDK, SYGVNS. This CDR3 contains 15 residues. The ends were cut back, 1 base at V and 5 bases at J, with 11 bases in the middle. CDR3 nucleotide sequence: TGTGCCAGCAGTGAATCTGCAGGCCCAACCGGGGAGCTGTTTTTT. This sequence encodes CASSESAGPTGELFF.

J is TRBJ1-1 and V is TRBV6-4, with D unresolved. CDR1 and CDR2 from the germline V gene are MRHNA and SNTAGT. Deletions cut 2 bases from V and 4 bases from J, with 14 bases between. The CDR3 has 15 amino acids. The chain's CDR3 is CASSDAPERGTEAFF. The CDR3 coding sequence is TGTGCCAGCAGTGACGCGCCCGAACGGGGCACTGAAGCTTTCTTT.

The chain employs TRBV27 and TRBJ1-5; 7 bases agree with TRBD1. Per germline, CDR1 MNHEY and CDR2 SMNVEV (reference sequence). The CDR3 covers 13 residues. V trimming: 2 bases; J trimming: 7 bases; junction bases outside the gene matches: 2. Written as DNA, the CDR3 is TGTGCCAGCAGTTTAAACAGGGGCCAGCCCCAGCATTTT. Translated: CASSLNRGQPQHF.

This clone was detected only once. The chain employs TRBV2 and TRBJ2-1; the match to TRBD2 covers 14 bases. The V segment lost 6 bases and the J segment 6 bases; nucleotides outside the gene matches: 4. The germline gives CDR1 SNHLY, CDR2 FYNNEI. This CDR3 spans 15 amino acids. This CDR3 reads CASSLGTSGGNEQFF. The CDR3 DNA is TGTGCCAGCAGCCTCGGGACTAGCGGGGGCAATGAGCAGTTCTTC.

The CDR3 is CASSSQGSGANVLTF. In DNA form, the CDR3 reads TGTGCCAGCAGTTCCCAGGGCTCTGGGGCCAACGTCCTGACTTTC. The rearrangement joins TRBV6-5 to TRBJ2-6; tentatively, D is TRBD1 (5 bases). V lost 4 bases to trimming and J lost 0 bases, with 7 bases between them. The CDR3 is 15 residues long. Germline V gene lookup returns CDR1 MNHEY and CDR2 SVGAGI.

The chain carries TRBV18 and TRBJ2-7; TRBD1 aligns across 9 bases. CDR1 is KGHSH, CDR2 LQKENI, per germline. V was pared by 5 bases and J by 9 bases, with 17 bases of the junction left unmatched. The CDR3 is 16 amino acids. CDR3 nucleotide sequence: TGTGCCAGCTCATCGGAAGGTGGGACAGGGAAGGTTGGGCAGTACTTC. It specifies CASSSEGGTGKVGQYF.